This T cell receptor beta chain stems from a study of blood T cell repertoires in COVID-19 (dated by TCRdb to about 2020). Some background on the complete study: The collaborator samples originated in the United States, Italy and Spain and spanned the acute and convalescent phases of COVID-19. The samples were drawn from two sources: the first 160 participants of the ongoing ImmuneRACE study, and fewer than 1,500 subjects contributed by 6 global collaborators. Deeply sampled blood TCRbeta repertoires from subjects exposed to, actively infected with, or recovered from COVID-19 were included in the dataset. The repertoires were released in a freely available public database meant as a resource for research on the immune response to SARS-CoV-2. The material from the prospective study consisted of cDNA or gDNA derived from T cells, B-cell-depleted T cells, or PBMCs. HLA class I and class II types, where available, came from metadata supplied by the sample provider rather than from assay-based typing. Sample metadata almost always included a de-identified subject ID, COVID-19 status, age in years and sex.

TCRbeta CDR3 regions were amplified from genomic DNA using the immunoSEQ Assay, a bias-controlled multiplex PCR. In the paper's pipeline: Within the assay, amplification of reference gene primers was used to estimate how many nucleated cells each sample contained. Sequence reads were collapsed and filtered to measure the absolute abundance of every unique TCRbeta CDR3 rearrangement. For each sample, productive Simpson clonality was calculated by taking the square root of Simpson's diversity index across productive rearrangements. TCRdb limited this immuneACCESS table to in-frame rearrangements with V and J called. A share of clones is missing; checked studies link under half to unresolved V genes, and the rest is unexplained. V and J calls plus clone size are reproduced from that table; the DNA served to infer D and trimming. In all, the sample holds some 69,000 clones, and around 79% of those were seen once. The top ten constitute about 15% of the sample.

The full study reports these points: The quantity of clinical and demographic metadata differed by source and by participant and was supplied without curation.

V loses 4 bases at its end and J loses 2 bases; junction bases beyond the gene matches: 7. Counted from cysteine to phenylalanine, this CDR3 has 16 amino acids. The kept DNA is CDR3 alone, 48 bases in frame from the first base. CDR1 and CDR2 are read off the germline V gene as MGHRA and YSYEKL. The collaborating institutions used their own protocols to collect whole blood in K2EDTA tubes. Collaborator samples were shipped for TCRbeta analysis as frozen whole blood, isolated PBMCs, or DNA extracted from either sample type. For this clone: The antigen it binds to is not known. Base qualities are not recorded, but no much larger clone differs from it by a single base.

The rearrangement combines TRBV4-1 with TRBJ2-5; TRBD1 agrees with 10 junctional bases. This TCR came from a man between 60 and 75 years old with acute or convalescent COVID-19. The specimen was peripheral blood. The CDR3 in this case is CASSRGTGVRQETQYF. The sequenced DNA: TGCGCCAGCAGCCGGGGGACAGGGGTTCGGCAAGAGACCCAGTACTTC.